These T cell receptor beta chains were read from a single sample in a study of tumor-infiltrating lymphocytes in oesophageal squamous cell carcinoma. TCRdb re-derived calls from the PCR reads in MiXCR, one entry per CDR3 protein. The table has approximately 11,000 distinct CDR3 sequences, about 60% seen once; the top ten hold about a third. Sequencing was carried out using esophageal tumor tissue. All receptors derive from a male donor with esophageal squamous cell carcinoma. The CDR3 runs from the conserved cysteine through the conserved F or W. A D gene is named only where the DNA matches it firmly. The size field is filled for only some rows; it gives once, few, many or a size class.

clone_size: -
j_call: TRBJ2-4
d_call: -
v_call: TRBV12-3/TRBV12-4
cdr3_length: 15
cdr3_aa: CASSATSGGHNEQYF
cdr3_nt: TGTGCCAGCAGTGCCACTAGTGGGGGACACAATGAGCAGTACTTC

clone_size: -
j_call: TRBJ2-1
d_call: TRBD2
v_call: TRBV7-3
cdr3_length: 16
cdr3_aa: CASSPNSGTSDNEQFF
cdr3_nt: TGTGCCAGCAGCCCAAACTCCGGGACTAGCGACAATGAGCAGTTCTTC

clone_size: -
j_call: TRBJ2-2
d_call: -
v_call: TRBV7-2
cdr3_length: 12
cdr3_aa: CASSSEWGELFF
cdr3_nt: TGTGCCAGCAGCTCCGAGTGGGGGGAGCTGTTTTTT

clone_size: many
j_call: TRBJ2-3
d_call: -
v_call: TRBV10-3
cdr3_length: 10
cdr3_aa: CATKSDTQYF
cdr3_nt: TGTGCCACCAAGTCGGATACGCAGTATTTT

clone_size: -
j_call: TRBJ2-3
d_call: -
v_call: TRBV7-6
cdr3_length: 14
cdr3_aa: CASSFRDPPDTQYF
cdr3_nt: TGTGCCAGCAGCTTTAGGGACCCTCCAGATACGCAGTATTTT

clone_size: -
j_call: TRBJ1-6
d_call: TRBD1
v_call: TRBV7-2
cdr3_length: 14
cdr3_aa: CASSLPQGYQTQYF
cdr3_nt: TGTGCCAGCAGCTTACCACAGGGGTACCAGACCCAGTACTTT

clone_size: -
j_call: TRBJ2-7
d_call: TRBD2
v_call: TRBV6-1
cdr3_length: 14
cdr3_aa: CASSGLAGYLEQYF
cdr3_nt: TGTGCCAGCAGTGGACTAGCGGGGTATTTGGAGCAGTACTTC

clone_size: few
j_call: TRBJ2-5
d_call: TRBD2
v_call: TRBV5-4
cdr3_length: 16
cdr3_aa: CASSLRLAGGDETQYF
cdr3_nt: TGTGCCAGCAGCTTGCGACTAGCGGGAGGAGATGAGACCCAGTACTTC

clone_size: -
j_call: TRBJ2-5
d_call: TRBD1
v_call: TRBV11-2
cdr3_length: 15
cdr3_aa: CASSVRQGDQETQYF
cdr3_nt: TGTGCCAGCAGCGTTCGGCAGGGGGACCAAGAGACCCAGTACTTC

clone_size: -
j_call: TRBJ2-3
d_call: -
v_call: TRBV7-2
cdr3_length: 16
cdr3_aa: CASSLELGVGADTQYF
cdr3_nt: TGTGCCAGCAGCTTAGAGCTGGGTGTAGGCGCAGATACGCAGTATTTT

clone_size: few
j_call: TRBJ2-1
d_call: TRBD1
v_call: TRBV6-6
cdr3_length: 15
cdr3_aa: CASSYLGTGTNEQFF
cdr3_nt: TGTGCCAGCAGTTACTTGGGGACAGGAACTAATGAGCAGTTCTTC

clone_size: -
j_call: TRBJ2-7
d_call: -
v_call: TRBV7-2
cdr3_length: 12
cdr3_aa: CASSFAYYEQYF
cdr3_nt: TGTGCCAGCAGCTTCGCATACTACGAGCAGTACTTC

clone_size: once
j_call: TRBJ2-1
d_call: -
v_call: TRBV12-5
cdr3_length: 18
cdr3_aa: CASGLNLSGIRSYNEQFF
cdr3_nt: TGTGCTAGTGGTTTGAATTTGAGCGGAATCCGCTCCTACAATGAGCAGTTCTTC

clone_size: -
j_call: TRBJ2-7
d_call: TRBD2
v_call: TRBV7-2
cdr3_length: 16
cdr3_aa: CASSLGQAGLPYEQYF
cdr3_nt: TGTGCCAGCAGCTTAGGACAAGCGGGATTACCCTACGAGCAGTACTTC

clone_size: -
j_call: TRBJ2-3
d_call: -
v_call: TRBV7-3
cdr3_length: 14
cdr3_aa: CASSLGGAADTQYF
cdr3_nt: TGTGCCAGCAGCTTAGGGGGGGCCGCAGATACGCAGTATTTT

clone_size: -
j_call: TRBJ2-1
d_call: -
v_call: TRBV7-2
cdr3_length: 15
cdr3_aa: CASSLGTGRGNEQFF
cdr3_nt: TGTGCCAGCAGCTTAGGGACAGGGAGGGGCAATGAGCAGTTCTTC

clone_size: -
j_call: TRBJ2-5
d_call: -
v_call: TRBV6-6
cdr3_length: 15
cdr3_aa: CASIDRVGDYNEQYF
cdr3_nt: TGTGCCAGCATCGACAGGGTTGGGGACTACAATGAGCAGTACTTC

clone_size: -
j_call: TRBJ2-1
d_call: TRBD1
v_call: TRBV7-2
cdr3_length: 18
cdr3_aa: CASSPVPGQGWAYNEQFF
cdr3_nt: TGTGCCAGCAGCCCCGTCCCGGGACAGGGTTGGGCATACAATGAGCAGTTCTTC

clone_size: -
j_call: TRBJ1-6
d_call: TRBD1
v_call: TRBV6-1
cdr3_length: 14
cdr3_aa: CASSGQGYNSPLHF
cdr3_nt: TGTGCCAGCAGTGGACAGGGGTACAATTCACCCCTCCACTTT

clone_size: hyperexpanded
j_call: TRBJ2-3
d_call: -
v_call: TRBV6-1
cdr3_length: 12
cdr3_aa: CASSEATDTQYF
cdr3_nt: TGTGCCAGCAGTGAAGCCACAGATACGCAGTATTTT

clone_size: -
j_call: TRBJ2-3
d_call: TRBD2
v_call: TRBV27
cdr3_length: 15
cdr3_aa: CASRLAGGPSDTQYF
cdr3_nt: TGTGCCAGCAGGCTAGCGGGAGGGCCATCAGATACGCAGTATTTT

clone_size: -
j_call: TRBJ2-7
d_call: -
v_call: TRBV10-3
cdr3_length: 14
cdr3_aa: CAISESEGFYEQYF
cdr3_nt: TGTGCCATCAGTGAGTCCGAAGGGTTCTACGAGCAGTACTTC

clone_size: few
j_call: TRBJ2-6
d_call: -
v_call: TRBV7-3
cdr3_length: 9
cdr3_aa: CASSLGPFF
cdr3_nt: TGTGCCAGCAGCTTAGGTCCGTTCTTC